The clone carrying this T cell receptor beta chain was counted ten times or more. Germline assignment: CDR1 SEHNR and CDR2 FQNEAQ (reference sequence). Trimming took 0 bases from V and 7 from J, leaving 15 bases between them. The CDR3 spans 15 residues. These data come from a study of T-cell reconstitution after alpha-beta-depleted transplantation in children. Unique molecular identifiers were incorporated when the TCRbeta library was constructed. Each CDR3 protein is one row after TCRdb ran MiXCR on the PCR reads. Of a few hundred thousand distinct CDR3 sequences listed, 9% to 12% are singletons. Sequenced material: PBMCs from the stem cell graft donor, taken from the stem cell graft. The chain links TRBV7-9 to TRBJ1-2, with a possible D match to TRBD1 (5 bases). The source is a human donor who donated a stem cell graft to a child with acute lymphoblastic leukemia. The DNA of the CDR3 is TGTGCCAGCAGCTTAGCCTTCGGCAGAGGGGCTGGCTACACCTTC. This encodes CASSLAFGRGAGYTF.